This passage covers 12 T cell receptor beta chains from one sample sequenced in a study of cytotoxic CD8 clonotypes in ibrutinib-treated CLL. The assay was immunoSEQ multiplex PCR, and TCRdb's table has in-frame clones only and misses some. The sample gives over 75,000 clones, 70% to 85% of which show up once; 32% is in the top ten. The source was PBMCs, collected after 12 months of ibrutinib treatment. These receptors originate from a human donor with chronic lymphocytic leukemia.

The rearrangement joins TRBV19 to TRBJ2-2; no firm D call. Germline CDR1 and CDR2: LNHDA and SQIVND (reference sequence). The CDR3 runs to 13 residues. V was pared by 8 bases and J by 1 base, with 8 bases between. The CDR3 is CASCVGNTGELFF. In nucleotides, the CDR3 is TGTGCCAGTTGCGTGGGGAACACCGGGGAGCTGTTTTTT.

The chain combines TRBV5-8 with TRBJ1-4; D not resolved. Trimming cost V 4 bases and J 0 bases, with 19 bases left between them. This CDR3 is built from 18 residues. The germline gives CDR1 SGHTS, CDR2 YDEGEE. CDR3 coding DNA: TGTGCCAGCAGCGTTGGCCGCGGAGTCGGCACAACTAATGAAAAACTGTTTTTT. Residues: CASSVGRGVGTTNEKLFF.

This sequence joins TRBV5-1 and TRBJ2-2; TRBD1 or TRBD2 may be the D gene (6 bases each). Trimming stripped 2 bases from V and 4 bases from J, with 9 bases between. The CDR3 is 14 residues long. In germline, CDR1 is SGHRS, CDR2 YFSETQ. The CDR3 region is CASSFSGATGELFF. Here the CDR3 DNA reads TGCGCCAGCAGCTTTTCGGGGGCCACCGGGGAGCTGTTTTTT. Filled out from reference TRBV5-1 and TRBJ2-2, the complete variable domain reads KAGVTQTPRYLIKTRGQQVTLSCSPISGHRSVSWYQQTPGQGLQFLFEYFSETQRNKGNFPGRFSGRQFSNSRSEMNVSTLELGDSALYLCASSFSGATGELFFGEGSRLTVL.

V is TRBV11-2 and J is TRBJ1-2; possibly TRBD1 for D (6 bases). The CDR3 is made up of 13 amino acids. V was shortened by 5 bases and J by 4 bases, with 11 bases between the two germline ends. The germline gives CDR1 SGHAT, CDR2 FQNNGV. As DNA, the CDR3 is TGTGCCAGCAGCCCGGGGGCAGCCTATGGCTACACCTTC. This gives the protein CASSPGAAYGYTF.

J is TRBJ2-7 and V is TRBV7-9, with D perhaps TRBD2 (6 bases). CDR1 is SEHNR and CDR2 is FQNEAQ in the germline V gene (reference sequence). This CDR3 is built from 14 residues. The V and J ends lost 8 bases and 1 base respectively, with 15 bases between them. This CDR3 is CASRVGGTSYEQYF. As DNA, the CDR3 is TGTGCCAGCCGGGTGGGGGGAACTTCCTACGAGCAGTACTTC.

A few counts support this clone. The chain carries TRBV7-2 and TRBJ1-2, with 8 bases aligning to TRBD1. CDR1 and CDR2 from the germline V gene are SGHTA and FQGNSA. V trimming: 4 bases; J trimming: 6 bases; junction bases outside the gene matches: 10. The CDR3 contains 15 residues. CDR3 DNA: TGTGCCAGCAGCTCCCGACAGGGGACTGTGGATGGCTACACCTTC. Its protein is CASSSRQGTVDGYTF.

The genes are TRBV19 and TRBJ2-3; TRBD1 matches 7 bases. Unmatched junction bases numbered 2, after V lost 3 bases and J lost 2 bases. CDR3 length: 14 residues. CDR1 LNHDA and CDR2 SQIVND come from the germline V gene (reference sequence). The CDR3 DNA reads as TGTGCCAGTAGTATGGGGACAGCCACAGATACGCAGTATTTT. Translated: CASSMGTATDTQYF.

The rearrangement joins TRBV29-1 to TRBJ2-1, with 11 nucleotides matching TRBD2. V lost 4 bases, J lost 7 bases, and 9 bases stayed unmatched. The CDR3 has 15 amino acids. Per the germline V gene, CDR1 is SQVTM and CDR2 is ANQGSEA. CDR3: CSVASLAGGQNEQFF. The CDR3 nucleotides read TGCAGCGTTGCGTCTCTAGCGGGGGGCCAGAATGAGCAGTTCTTC.

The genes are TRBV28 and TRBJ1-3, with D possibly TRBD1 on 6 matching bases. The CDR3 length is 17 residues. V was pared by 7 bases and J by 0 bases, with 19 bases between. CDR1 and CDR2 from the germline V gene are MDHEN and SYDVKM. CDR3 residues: CASIKGGTRFSGNTIYF. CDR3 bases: TGTGCCAGCATTAAGGGCGGGACACGGTTCTCTGGAAACACCATATATTTT.

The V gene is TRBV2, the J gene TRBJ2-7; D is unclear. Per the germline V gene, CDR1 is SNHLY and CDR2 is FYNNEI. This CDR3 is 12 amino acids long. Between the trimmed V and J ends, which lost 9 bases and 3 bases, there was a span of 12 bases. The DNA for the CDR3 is TGTGCCAGAGGAGATGAAGGCTACGAGCAGTACTTC. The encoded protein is CARGDEGYEQYF.

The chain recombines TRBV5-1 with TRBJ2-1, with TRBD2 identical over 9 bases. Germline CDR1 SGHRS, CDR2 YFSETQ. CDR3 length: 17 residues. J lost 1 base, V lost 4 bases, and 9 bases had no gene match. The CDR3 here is CASSPYSGGRSYNEQFF. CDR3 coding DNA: TGCGCCAGCAGCCCCTATAGCGGGGGAAGGTCCTACAATGAGCAGTTCTTC.

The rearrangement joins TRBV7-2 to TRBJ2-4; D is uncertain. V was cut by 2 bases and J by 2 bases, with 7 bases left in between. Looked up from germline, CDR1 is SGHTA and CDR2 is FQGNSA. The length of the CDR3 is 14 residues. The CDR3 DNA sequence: TGTGCCAGCAGCTTATCTCGGACCAAAAACATTCAGTACTTC. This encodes CASSLSRTKNIQYF.